The 15 T cell receptor beta chains presented below share a single source sample, sequenced in a study of technical replicates of blood from several donors. Sequencing was performed with immunoSEQ multiplex PCR; in TCRdb, only in-frame clones are kept and a portion is missing. In the table there are about 75,000 clones, approximately 90% of which are singletons. Sequencing used T cells isolated from PBMCs. Every receptor here comes from a human donor in good health.

This clone was recorded a few times. The chain joins TRBV10-3 to TRBJ1-1; D unclear. The ends were cut back, 6 bases at V and 0 bases at J, with 11 bases in the middle. Germline-derived CDR1 and CDR2 are ENHRY and SYGVKD. This CDR3 comprises 14 residues. The CDR3 DNA sequence: TGTGCCATCAGCTTCACCGACTTGAACACTGAAGCTTTCTTT. It translates to CAISFTDLNTEAFF.

The chain employs TRBV4-1 and TRBJ2-7, with 7 bases identical to TRBD2. With V trimmed by 6 bases and J by 7 bases, 6 bases remained unmatched. CDR3 length equals 12 residues. CDR1 is MGHRA and CDR2 is YSYEKL in the germline V gene. CDR3 DNA sequence: TGCGCCAGCAGGGGGGGGAGCCAAGAGCAGTACTTC. This encodes CASRGGSQEQYF.

This clone was found once. This chain links TRBV18 with TRBJ2-7, with D possibly TRBD2 on 5 matching bases. The germline V gene has CDR1 KGHSH and CDR2 LQKENI. The CDR3 totals 15 residues. V gave up 6 bases and J gave up 0 bases, with 15 bases separating them. CDR3 residues: CASSPVAGSSYEQYF. The CDR3 region has the DNA TGTGCCAGCTCCCCTGTGGCGGGTAGCTCCTACGAGCAGTACTTC.

The V gene is TRBV28, the J gene TRBJ2-7; a weak D match, TRBD1 (6 bases). The length of the CDR3 is 14 residues. The germline gives CDR1 MDHEN, CDR2 SYDVKM. Trimming cost V 7 bases and J 2 bases, with 15 bases left between them. CDR3 bases: TGTGCCAGCACCCCCAACAGGGAGACCTACGAGCAGTACTTC. It codes for CASTPNRETYEQYF.

The chain recombines TRBV10-3 with TRBJ1-5; TRBD1 might be the D (6 bases). CDR1 ENHRY and CDR2 SYGVKD come from the germline V gene. V lost 7 bases and J lost 7, with 14 bases in between. The CDR3 totals 13 residues. CDR3 in DNA: TGTGCCATCAATGAACAGGGTGGACAGCCCCAGCATTTT. Its translation: CAINEQGGQPQHF.

The chain couples TRBV28 to TRBJ2-2; tentatively, D is TRBD1 (6 bases). Deletions cut 5 bases from V and 1 base from J, with 8 bases between. The germline gives CDR1 MDHEN, CDR2 SYDVKM. The CDR3 runs 14 residues. In DNA form, the CDR3 reads TGTGCCAGCAGTCAGACAGGGAACACCGGGGAGCTGTTTTTT. Translating gives CASSQTGNTGELFF.

This chain joins TRBV19 and TRBJ2-7; TRBD1 matches at 9 bases. The ends lost 4 bases at V and 3 bases at J; junction bases unmatched: 4. This CDR3 comprises 14 residues. Germline V gene lookup returns CDR1 LNHDA and CDR2 SQIVND (reference sequence). DNA of the CDR3: TGTGCCAGTAGTACCGACAGGGGGGGCTACGAGCAGTACTTC. Translated: CASSTDRGGYEQYF.

This chain links TRBV5-4 with TRBJ2-3, with D possibly TRBD1 on 6 matching bases. V was shortened by 4 bases and J by 5 bases, with 14 bases between the two germline ends. Germline loops: CDR1 SGHNT, CDR2 YYREEE (reference sequence). CDR3 size: 14 residues. CDR3 in DNA: TGTGCCAGCAGCGTAGGGGGAGCGGAAGATACGCAGTATTTT. Amino acid sequence: CASSVGGAEDTQYF.

J is TRBJ2-5 and V is TRBV4-2; D possibly corresponds to TRBD2 (5 bases). This CDR3 has 16 residues. Deletions cut 0 bases from V and 0 bases from J, with 11 bases between. Germline V gene sequence: CDR1 LGHNA, CDR2 YNFKEQ. This CDR3 is CASSQDGEGNQETQYF. In DNA, the CDR3 is TGTGCCAGCAGCCAAGATGGCGAGGGAAACCAAGAGACCCAGTACTTC.

This clone was recorded only once. The V call is TRBV4-1, the J call TRBJ2-1, with 12 positions matching TRBD2. This CDR3 has 12 amino acids. Looked up from germline, CDR1 is MGHRA and CDR2 is YSYEKL. V was clipped by 9 bases and J by 11 bases; unmatched bases: 5. CDR3 sequence (DNA): TGCGCCAGAAAGACTAGCGGGAGTCAGCAGTTCTTC. Protein sequence: CARKTSGSQQFF.

CDR3 loop: CASSPNWRDSNYGYTF. CDR3 nucleotides: TGTGCCAGCAGCCCCAATTGGCGGGACTCTAACTATGGCTACACCTTC. The chain carries TRBV11-2 and TRBJ1-2, with a weak D call TRBD1 (5 bases). Per the germline V gene, CDR1 is SGHAT and CDR2 is FQNNGV. V lost 5 bases to trimming and J lost 0 bases, with 16 bases between them. CDR3 length: 16 amino acids. Looking up the rest from reference TRBV11-2 and TRBJ1-2 gives the full variable domain: EAGVAQSPRYKIIEKRQSVAFWCNPISGHATLYWYQQILGQGPKLLIQFQNNGVVDDSQLPKDRFSAERLKGVDSTLKIQPAKLEDSAVYLCASSPNWRDSNYGYTFGSGTRLTVV.

V usage is TRBV27 and J usage is TRBJ1-2, with 9 nucleotides matching TRBD1. Unmatched junction bases numbered 10, after V lost 5 bases and J lost 0 bases. Germline CDR1 MNHEY, CDR2 SMNVEV (reference sequence). This CDR3 comprises 17 residues. The CDR3 DNA is TGTGCCAGCAGTGGGGACAGGGATGGTGCCCCTAACTATGGCTACACCTTC. Protein sequence: CASSGDRDGAPNYGYTF.

This chain links TRBV18 with TRBJ2-1, with D perhaps TRBD1 (6 bases). CDR1 is KGHSH, CDR2 LQKENI, per germline. V gave up 2 bases and J gave up 9 bases, with 17 bases separating them. The CDR3 contains 15 residues. The CDR3 sequence is CASSPVIMGAGEQFF. The DNA of the CDR3 is TGTGCCAGCTCACCAGTTATAATGGGGGCTGGTGAGCAGTTCTTC.

This chain joins TRBV5-1 and TRBJ2-2; 9 bases map to TRBD2. Per germline, CDR1 SGHRS and CDR2 YFSETQ. The CDR3 consists of 17 residues. V was clipped by 7 bases and J by 1 base; unmatched bases: 11. DNA for the CDR3: TGCGCCAGCTCCGTAGGGACTAGCTCTTTGAACACCGGGGAGCTGTTTTTT. This sequence encodes CASSVGTSSLNTGELFF.

The chain carries TRBV19 and TRBJ1-2; a weak D match, TRBD1 (6 bases). Germline values: CDR1 LNHDA, CDR2 SQIVND (reference sequence). The length of the CDR3 is 15 residues. V was cut by 4 bases and J by 5 bases, with 17 bases left in between. This CDR3 reads CASSTGVSVPYGYTF. The CDR3 DNA reads TGTGCCAGTAGTACAGGGGTGAGCGTGCCATATGGCTACACCTTC.